The rows below give T cell receptor beta chains drawn from one sample of a study of blood T cell repertoires in COVID-19. The table came from immunoSEQ multiplex PCR; TCRdb's copy has only in-frame clones and leaves some out. The sample carries about 37,000 clones, about nine tenths recorded once. The sequenced sample was peripheral blood. The receptor set was obtained from a human donor in a cohort sampled during active COVID-19. CDR3s include the opening cysteine and the closing phenylalanine or tryptophan. The D gene is left open where the match is weak. The size entry is marked missing in some rows and otherwise reads once, few, many or a size class.

clone_size	d_call	j_call	v_call	cdr3_nt	cdr3_aa
.	TRBD2	TRBJ2-1	TRBV7-8	TGTGCCAGCAGCTTAGGCGGGGGATTTAATGAGCAGTTCTTC	CASSLGGGFNEQFF
.	.	TRBJ2-1	TRBV5-6	TGTGCCAGCAGCTCCCTCCCTCTTTCTCATGAGCAGTTCTTC	CASSSLPLSHEQFF
.	.	TRBJ2-3	TRBV9	TGTGCCAGCAGCGTAATCCAGGGTGATACGCAGTATTTT	CASSVIQGDTQYF
.	.	TRBJ2-7	TRBV6-1	TGTGCCAGCAGTGAAAGGCCCGGGACATCCCGGGAGCAGTACTTC	CASSERPGTSREQYF
few	.	TRBJ2-7	TRBV7-9	TGTGCCAGCAGCCCAGGACAAACAACCTACGAGCAGTACTTC	CASSPGQTTYEQYF
.	.	TRBJ2-1	TRBV19	TGTGCCAGTAGTATAGCGGGGAGAGGTATTCAGTTCTTC	CASSIAGRGIQFF
.	.	TRBJ2-6	TRBV19	TGTGCCAGTATCCTCTCAGGGAACTCTGGGGCCAACGTCCTGACTTTC	CASILSGNSGANVLTF
.	TRBD2	TRBJ2-1	TRBV30	TGTGCCTGGAGTGTACTAGCGGGGTGGGGCCTCAATGAGCAGTTCTTC	CAWSVLAGWGLNEQFF
.	.	TRBJ1-1	TRBV19	TGTGCCAGCGGCTTACAGGGAATCCCTGAAGCTTTCTTT	CASGLQGIPEAFF
.	TRBD2	TRBJ2-7	TRBV5-3	TGTGCCAGAAGCCCTGTTGGGTATAGCGGGGTCTACGAGCAGTACTTC	CARSPVGYSGVYEQYF
.	TRBD1	TRBJ1-5	TRBV6-5	TGTGCCAGCGGGGACAGGGTGCATCAGCCCCAGCATTTT	CASGDRVHQPQHF
.	TRBD2	TRBJ2-1	TRBV20-1	TGCAGTGCTAGTGCGGGGGGCCATGAGCAGTTCTTC	CSASAGGHEQFF
.	TRBD1	TRBJ2-7	TRBV28	TGTGCCAGCAGACGCGGACAGGGGGTATCCTACGAGCAGTACTTC	CASRRGQGVSYEQYF
.	TRBD1	TRBJ1-1	TRBV28	TGTGCCAGCAGCGGGCAGGGGGCGCCGGACACTGAAGCTTTCTTT	CASSGQGAPDTEAFF
.	.	TRBJ2-3	TRBV19	TGTGCCAGTAAAGAGCGGAGTGGAGATACGCAGTATTTT	CASKERSGDTQYF
.	TRBD2	TRBJ2-3	TRBV11-2	TGTGCCAGCAGCTTAGGCCCGGGACTAGCGGGGTTTTTT	CASSLGPGLAGFF
.	.	TRBJ2-3	TRBV6-5	TGTGCCAGCAGTCACGACTTCACTAGCACAGATACGCAGTATTTT	CASSHDFTSTDTQYF
.	TRBD1	TRBJ2-7	TRBV30	TGTGCCTGGAGGGACAGGGGGCCCAACGAGCAGTACTTC	CAWRDRGPNEQYF
.	.	TRBJ2-1	TRBV6-5	TGTGCCAGCGCCCTATACAATGAGCAGTTCTTC	CASALYNEQFF
.	.	TRBJ2-5	TRBV7-9	TGTGCCAGCAGCTTACCAGGCGAGGAGACCCAGTACTTC	CASSLPGEETQYF
.	.	TRBJ1-4	TRBV18	TGTGCCAGCTCACCACAGTATATAGGAGTACCTAATGAAAAACTGTTTTTT	CASSPQYIGVPNEKLFF
.	TRBD1	TRBJ2-7	TRBV11-3	TGTGCCAGCAGCCCCTCGACAGGGGCCTACGAGCAGTACTTC	CASSPSTGAYEQYF
.	TRBD1	TRBJ2-1	TRBV6-5	TGTGCCAGCAGTCCCGGGACAGCCTACAATGAGCAGTTCTTC	CASSPGTAYNEQFF
once	TRBD1	TRBJ2-7	TRBV5-4	TGTGCCAGCAGCTTAGGGACAGGGGCCTACGAGCAGTACTTC	CASSLGTGAYEQYF
.	.	TRBJ1-2	TRBV27	TGTGCCAGCAGTGCTACAGGGCGAGACTATGGCTACACCTTC	CASSATGRDYGYTF
once	.	TRBJ2-1	TRBV10-1	TGCGCCACCCCGGGACTTCTCAATGAGCAGTTCTTC	CATPGLLNEQFF
.	TRBD1	TRBJ1-4	TRBV19	TGTGCCAGTAGCTCCTGGACAGGGGGGACTGCAACTAATGAAAAACTGTTTTTT	CASSSWTGGTATNEKLFF
once	TRBD1	TRBJ1-1	TRBV18	TGTGCCAGCTCACCTACAGGGGGACGCACTGAAGCTTTCTTT	CASSPTGGRTEAFF
.	.	TRBJ2-3	TRBV6-5	TGTGCCAGTGGGTTTAGGGAGCCGTTCACAGATACGCAGTATTTT	CASGFREPFTDTQYF